Here is one T cell receptor (beta chain) with its context. The CDR3 runs to 17 residues. V lost 6 bases, J lost 10 bases, and 28 bases lay in between. Germline CDR1 and CDR2: MNHEY and SMNVEV (reference sequence). Authors' data handling: Cell counts per sample came from amplifying reference gene primers. TCRdb keeps only in-frame clones here, not all; method: immunoSEQ multiplex PCR. The V and J calls and clone size were taken over from that table, and D and trimming were inferred from the DNA. Of 70,000 to 75,000 clones listed, about 82% are singletons. The data were obtained in a study of blood T cell repertoires in COVID-19. Study context: Donors in the United States, Italy and Spain gave samples during acute or convalescent COVID-19. In each case, the material was cDNA or gDNA derived from T cells, B-cell-depleted T cells, or PBMCs.

The chain is built from TRBV27 and TRBJ2-1; a possible D gene is TRBD2 (5 bases). Sequencing was performed on peripheral blood. This clonotype was obtained from a woman at least 80 years old with active or convalescent COVID-19. The CDR3 DNA sequence: TGTGCCAGCAGGACCCTTTTAGGGAACCTGGAGGTTAACGAGCAGTTCTTC. As protein: CASRTLLGNLEVNEQFF.